These 21 T cell receptor beta chains originate from one sample sequenced in a study of Ad26.COV2.S vaccination and SARS-CoV-2 variants. Measured with immunoSEQ multiplex PCR; TCRdb has only the in-frame clones, and not every one. This table has around 400,000 clones, 80% to 95% appearing once. As to treatment: 15 to 20 received Ad26.COV2.S at low or high dose, single or two shots; about five received placebo; per-sample allocation not given. At day 63 after the first vaccine or placebo injection, samples were drawn. The material sequenced was peripheral blood, taken in a trial of Ad26.COV2.S vaccine versus placebo. These receptors all stem from a person aged 18-65 years who received the Ad26.COV2.S COVID-19 vaccine or a placebo.

The chain uses TRBV29-1 and TRBJ2-7; D is possibly TRBD1 (6 bases). The V and J ends lost 6 bases and 2 bases respectively, with 14 bases between them. Germline CDR1 reads SQVTM; CDR2 reads ANQGSEA. The CDR3 has 13 residues. The CDR3 here is CSVTADSPYEQYF. The DNA for the CDR3 is TGCAGCGTGACAGCGGACAGCCCCTACGAGCAGTACTTC.

The chain recombines TRBV9 with TRBJ2-7; 14 bases agree with TRBD2. Trimming removed 4 bases from V and 5 bases from J; junction bases left unmatched: 5. The CDR3 runs to 15 residues. Per the germline V gene, CDR1 is SGDLS and CDR2 is YYNGEE. The chain's CDR3 is CASSKGLAGADEQYF. CDR3 bases: TGTGCCAGCAGCAAGGGACTAGCGGGAGCAGACGAGCAGTACTTC.

V is TRBV9 and J is TRBJ2-7; D remains ambiguous. CDR1 and CDR2 from the germline V gene are SGDLS and YYNGEE. The germline V and J ends were trimmed by 0 bases and 5 bases, with 15 bases remaining between them. The CDR3 spans 15 residues. CDR3: CASSVAGLFSDEQYF. Here the CDR3 DNA reads TGTGCCAGCAGCGTAGCGGGCTTATTCAGCGACGAGCAGTACTTC. Based on the CDR3 plus reference TRBV9 and TRBJ2-7, the full variable domain is DSGVTQTPKHLITATGQRVTLRCSPRSGDLSVYWYQQSLDQGLQFLIQYYNGEERAKGNILERFSAQQFPDLHSELNLSSLELGDSALYFCASSVAGLFSDEQYFGPGTRLTVT.

This chain connects TRBV2 to TRBJ1-5; D gene unclear. Germline CDR1 and CDR2: SNHLY and FYNNEI. V lost 5 bases and J lost 4, with 18 bases in between. The CDR3 sequence is 16 residues long. CDR3 bases: TGTGCCAGCAGTACTCCCGGACGGGCGGGAAATCAGCCCCAGCATTTT. It yields the protein CASSTPGRAGNQPQHF.

This clone was recorded once. The rearrangement joins TRBV27 to TRBJ1-6; perhaps TRBD1 as D (6 bases). Germline CDR1 MNHEY, CDR2 SMNVEV (reference sequence). The CDR3 covers 17 residues. V gave up 5 bases and J gave up 10 bases, with 24 bases separating them. CDR3 nucleotides: TGTGCCAGCAGTGATAACAAACAGGGCCCCTTGGGGTCACCCCTCCACTTT. The encoded protein is CASSDNKQGPLGSPLHF.

The rearrangement joins TRBV30 to TRBJ1-1; perhaps TRBD1 as D (5 bases). Between the trimmed V and J ends, which lost 6 bases and 1 base, there was a span of 12 bases. This CDR3 region has 13 residues. The germline V gene encodes CDR1 GTSNPN and CDR2 SVGIG (reference sequence). The CDR3 bases are TGTGCCTGCAAAACACAGGCGAACACTGAAGCTTTCTTT. It yields the protein CACKTQANTEAFF.

V gene TRBV7-6 combines with J gene TRBJ1-2; perhaps TRBD1 as D (6 bases). Germline CDR1 and CDR2: SGHVS and FNYEAQ. CDR3 size: 15 residues. Trimming removed 0 bases at V and 8 bases at J, with 16 bases between. The DNA of the CDR3 is TGTGCCAGCAGCTTAGCTGGGCGGGGGCTTCGGGGCTACACCTTC. As protein: CASSLAGRGLRGYTF.

CDR3 region: CASSLGSGANVLTF. CDR3 nucleotides: TGTGCCAGCAGCTTAGGTTCTGGGGCCAACGTCCTGACTTTC. This rearrangement joins TRBV7-2 to TRBJ2-6, with no clear D. Germline CDR1 reads SGHTA; CDR2 reads FQGNSA. V was cut by 1 base and J by 1 base, with 2 bases left in between. This CDR3 is 14 amino acids long. Full variable domain (remainder filled in from reference TRBV7-2 and TRBJ2-6): GAGVSQSPSNKVTEKGKDVELRCDPISGHTALYWYRQSLGQGLEFLIYFQGNSAPDKSGLPSDRFSAERTGGSVSTLTIQRTQQEDSAVYLCASSLGSGANVLTFGAGSRLTVL.

The chain has TRBV19 and TRBJ2-3; weak D call: TRBD2 (6 bases). Germline values: CDR1 LNHDA, CDR2 SQIVND (reference sequence). CDR3 length: 15 residues. V lost 1 base, J lost 4 bases, and 12 bases lay in between. CDR3 nucleotide sequence: TGTGCCAGTAGTATAGGCGGGGCCGGGGCAGATACGCAGTATTTT. Encoded protein: CASSIGGAGADTQYF.

This chain links TRBV18 with TRBJ1-2, with no clear D. The germline V and J ends were trimmed by 3 bases and 6 bases, with 14 bases remaining between them. There are 14 residues in the CDR3. Per germline, CDR1 KGHSH and CDR2 LQKENI. The CDR3 reads CASSPLFARDGYTF. CDR3 nucleotide sequence: TGTGCCAGCTCACCTCTCTTCGCGCGCGATGGCTACACCTTC.

The chain combines TRBV7-2 with TRBJ1-2; 12 positions match TRBD1. Germline lookup yields CDR1 SGHTA and CDR2 FQGNSA. The CDR3 sequence is 15 residues long. V lost 5 bases and J lost 8; bases outside the gene matches: 9. CDR3 DNA: TGTGCCAGCAGCAACCCGGGACAGGGGGCGAAGGGCTACACCTTC. Its translation is CASSNPGQGAKGYTF.

This chain joins TRBV28 and TRBJ1-2; D not certain. V was pared by 2 bases and J by 2 bases, with 9 bases between. The CDR3 spans 14 residues. Germline V gene data show CDR1 as MDHEN and CDR2 as SYDVKM. As DNA, the CDR3 is TGTGCCAGCAGTTTAACAGCAATGAACTATGGCTACACCTTC. Protein sequence: CASSLTAMNYGYTF.

The V gene is TRBV7-6, the J gene TRBJ2-3; 7 bases are shared with TRBD2. The CDR3 loop spans 15 amino acids. After removal of 4 bases from V and 2 bases from J, the junction contained 6 bases not matched to a gene. Germline V CDR1 and CDR2: SGHVS, FNYEAQ. The CDR3 region is CASSSGLGVTDTQYF. CDR3 DNA sequence: TGTGCCAGCAGCTCCGGACTAGGTGTCACAGATACGCAGTATTTT. Using reference TRBV7-6 and TRBJ2-3 for the parts outside the CDR3, the full variable domain is GAGVSQSPRYKVTKRGQDVALRCDPISGHVSLYWYRQALGQGPEFLTYFNYEAQQDKSGLPNDRFSAERPEGSISTLTIQRTEQRDSAMYRCASSSGLGVTDTQYFGPGTRLTVL.

The chain couples TRBV3-1 (or the pseudogene TRBV3-2) to TRBJ2-1; D unresolved. The CDR3 loop spans 14 amino acids. V was clipped by 6 bases and J by 2 bases, with 11 bases between them. In germline, CDR1 is LGHDT, CDR2 YNNKEL (reference sequence). The CDR3 here is CASSPYRTYNEQFF. In nucleotides, the CDR3 is TGTGCCAGCAGTCCCTATCGTACCTACAATGAGCAGTTCTTC.

This chain links TRBV27 with TRBJ2-1; possible D gene TRBD2, 6 bases. V lost 6 bases to trimming and J lost 7 bases, with 13 bases between them. Germline CDR1 reads MNHEY; CDR2 reads SMNVEV (reference sequence). The CDR3 covers 13 residues. The CDR3 nucleotides read TGTGCCAGCAGGGGGTCTAGCGAAAATGAGCAGTTCTTC. Its translation: CASRGSSENEQFF.

CDR3 DNA sequence: TGTGCCAGCAGCTTAGGGGCGGGGACAGGGTCCTACGAGCAGTACTTC. Its translation: CASSLGAGTGSYEQYF. The rearrangement joins TRBV7-8 to TRBJ2-7; 9 bases fit TRBD1. The J segment lost 1 base and the V segment lost 1 base, leaving 5 bases of the junction unmatched. The CDR3 runs 16 residues. The germline V gene encodes CDR1 SGHVS and CDR2 FQNEAQ.

The chain joins TRBV29-1 to TRBJ2-1, with 8 nucleotides matching TRBD2. The CDR3 has 15 residues. V was clipped by 0 bases and J by 8 bases; unmatched bases: 9. Germline CDR1 is SQVTM and CDR2 is ANQGSEA. The CDR3 loop reads CSVEDSGLGSDEQFF. CDR3 DNA: TGCAGCGTTGAAGATTCGGGACTAGGTTCCGATGAGCAGTTCTTC.

The chain joins TRBV19 to TRBJ2-5; tentative D call: TRBD2 (5 bases). Trimming took 1 base from V and 2 from J, leaving 11 bases between them. Germline V gene sequence: CDR1 LNHDA, CDR2 SQIVND (reference sequence). This CDR3 is built from 15 residues. DNA for the CDR3: TGTGCCAGTAGTATAGCCTCGACGGGGCAAGAGACCCAGTACTTC. It is translated as CASSIASTGQETQYF. The full variable domain, completed using reference TRBV19 and TRBJ2-5, is DGGITQSPKYLFRKEGQNVTLSCEQNLNHDAMYWYRQDPGQGLRLIYYSQIVNDFQKGDIAEGYSVSREKKESFPLTVTSAQKNPTAFYLCASSIASTGQETQYFGPGTRLLVL.

This sequence joins TRBV11-2 and TRBJ1-1, with a possible D match to TRBD1 (6 bases). V lost 4 bases, J lost 3 bases, and 21 bases lay in between. From germline, CDR1 is SGHAT and CDR2 FQNNGV. The CDR3 covers 17 residues. The CDR3 is CASSSGTYDGADTEAFF. CDR3 bases: TGTGCCAGCAGCTCGGGGACATACGATGGGGCGGACACTGAAGCTTTCTTT.

The chain uses TRBV6-2 or TRBV6-3 and TRBJ2-1; 8 bases are a match to TRBD2. Per germline, CDR1 MNHEY and CDR2 SVGEGT. The CDR3 consists of 16 residues. V lost 2 bases to trimming and J lost 10 bases; unmatched junction nucleotides: 13. The DNA for the CDR3 is TGTGCCAGCAGTTACCGGGCTAGCGGGCTTCTGTTCGAGCAGTTCTTC. Amino acids: CASSYRASGLLFEQFF.

The chain employs TRBV9 and TRBJ2-7; D is uncertain. This CDR3 comprises 15 residues. Trimming took 0 bases from V and 0 from J, leaving 10 bases between them. CDR1 and CDR2 from the germline V gene are SGDLS and YYNGEE. The DNA for the CDR3 is TGTGCCAGCAGCGTAGACATCGGTTACTCCTACGAGCAGTACTTC. Protein sequence: CASSVDIGYSYEQYF.